One sample yielded the 18 T cell receptor beta chains listed below, sequenced in a study of cytomegalovirus exposure and HLA in healthy donors. The PCR used 60 Vbeta and 13 Jbeta primers. Generated by immunoSEQ multiplex PCR, the TCRdb table keeps only in-frame clones and is missing some. Of around 200,000 clones in the sample, around 88% were seen once. Sequencing was done on a sample of PBMCs. All receptors come from a woman under 40 in good health and CMV-seronegative.

The sample holds one count of this clone. The CDR3 region is CASSLGRVDEKLFF. DNA for the CDR3: TGTGCCAGCAGTCTTGGGCGGGTGGATGAAAAACTGTTTTTT. The rearrangement links TRBV28 to TRBJ1-4; D is undetermined. Germline assignment: CDR1 MDHEN and CDR2 SYDVKM. CDR3 length equals 14 residues. V lost 5 bases to trimming and J lost 6 bases, with 13 bases between them. Full variable domain (remainder filled in from reference TRBV28 and TRBJ1-4): DVKVTQSSRYLVKRTGEKVFLECVQDMDHENMFWYRQDPGLGLRLIYFSYDVKMKEKGDIPEGYSVSREKKERFSLILESASTNQTSMYLCASSLGRVDEKLFFGSGTQLSVL.

The chain uses TRBV25-1 and TRBJ2-3; 10 nucleotides line up with TRBD2. Germline loops: CDR1 MGHDK, CDR2 SYGVNS. The length of the CDR3 is 15 residues. With 6 bases clipped from V and 2 bases from J, the junction kept 5 bases outside the gene matches. The CDR3 loop is CASSLSGRTTDTQYF. The CDR3 nucleotides are TGTGCCAGCAGCCTTAGCGGGAGGACCACAGATACGCAGTATTTT.

The V gene is TRBV28, the J gene TRBJ2-5; no reliable D call. The CDR3 has 15 amino acids. V lost 7 bases, J lost 0 bases, and 15 bases lay in between. CDR1 MDHEN and CDR2 SYDVKM come from the germline V gene. Here the CDR3 DNA reads TGTGCCAGCAACATGGGCAGGTGGGACCAAGAGACCCAGTACTTC. It specifies CASNMGRWDQETQYF.

The DNA of the CDR3 is TGCGCCAGCAGGGGTGAACTAAATGAAAAACTGTTTTTT. Translation gives CASRGELNEKLFF. The V and J genes are TRBV23-1 and TRBJ1-4; no firm D call. TRBV23-1 qualifies as an ORF whose function is uncertain. V was cut by 6 bases and J by 5 bases, with 10 bases left in between. The CDR3 is 13 amino acids.

J is TRBJ2-7 and V is TRBV18; TRBD2 is a possible D gene (5 bases). Per the germline V gene, CDR1 is KGHSH and CDR2 is LQKENI. The CDR3 is made up of 15 amino acids. With 5 bases removed from V and 1 base from J, the gap between germline ends came to 15 bases. CDR3: CASSAAGGRSYEQYF. The CDR3 DNA follows: TGTGCCAGCTCAGCGGCAGGAGGCCGATCCTACGAGCAGTACTTC.

The genes are TRBV7-3 and TRBJ2-1, with 8 bases identical to TRBD2. V was clipped by 5 bases and J by 9 bases; unmatched bases: 9. CDR1 and CDR2 from the germline V gene are SGHTA and FQGTGA. This CDR3 is 14 amino acids long. The CDR3 DNA follows: TGTGCCAGCAGCCACAAGCGGGGGTGGGGTGAGCAGTTCTTC. It is translated as CASSHKRGWGEQFF.

J is TRBJ1-2 and V is TRBV28, with a weak D call TRBD1 (5 bases). The CDR3 loop spans 13 amino acids. With 5 bases removed from V and 4 bases from J, the gap between germline ends came to 11 bases. In germline, CDR1 is MDHEN, CDR2 SYDVKM. The DNA for the CDR3 is TGTGCCAGCAGTCTACAGGTGGGCTATGGCTACACCTTC. Protein sequence: CASSLQVGYGYTF.

This chain uses TRBV2 with TRBJ2-3, with D possibly matching TRBD2 (6 bases). CDR1 is SNHLY and CDR2 is FYNNEI in the germline V gene. CDR3 length equals 14 residues. V lost 11 bases, J lost 6 bases, and 21 bases lay in between. DNA for the CDR3: TGTGCCTCAGGAGGGTACCTCCCGGGTGATACGCAGTATTTT. Translated, it gives CASGGYLPGDTQYF.

This clone appeared once. The chain couples TRBV7-9 to TRBJ2-1; tentatively, D is TRBD2 (5 bases). The CDR3 consists of 14 residues. Germline CDR1 SEHNR, CDR2 FQNEAQ (reference sequence). V was clipped by 1 base and J by 8 bases, with 12 bases between them. The CDR3 DNA follows: TGTGCCAGCAGCTTAGTGGCTAGCTCTGATGAGCAGTTCTTC. Amino acids: CASSLVASSDEQFF.

This chain joins TRBV27 and TRBJ1-5; D remains ambiguous. The germline CDR1 and CDR2 sequences are MNHEY and SMNVEV (reference sequence). This CDR3 is 16 amino acids long. The V end was cut by 5 bases, the J end by 8 bases, with 22 bases between. CDR3 bases: TGTGCCAGCAGTCCTAACTTCTCGGGGTCTTATGAGCCCCAGCATTTT. It encodes CASSPNFSGSYEPQHF.

The chain recombines TRBV4-1 with TRBJ2-1; 10 bases agree with TRBD2. J was trimmed by 3 bases and V by 0 bases; bases with no gene match: 2. Germline assignment: CDR1 MGHRA and CDR2 YSYEKL. The CDR3 sequence is 16 residues long. The CDR3 here is CASSQEVAGGYNEQFF. As DNA, the CDR3 is TGCGCCAGCAGCCAAGAGGTAGCGGGGGGCTACAATGAGCAGTTCTTC.

This chain uses TRBV5-1 with TRBJ2-5; 7 bases agree with TRBD2. Trimming removed 3 bases from V and 4 bases from J; junction bases left unmatched: 6. The length of the CDR3 is 14 residues. Per the germline V gene, CDR1 is SGHRS and CDR2 is YFSETQ. This chain's CDR3 is CASSSGGPRETQYF. In DNA form, the CDR3 reads TGCGCCAGCAGCTCGGGGGGACCACGAGAGACCCAGTACTTC.

The chain combines TRBV27 with TRBJ1-1, with a possible D match to TRBD1 (6 bases). The CDR3 is 17 residues long. CDR1 and CDR2 (germline): MNHEY, SMNVEV (reference sequence). The V and J ends lost 1 base and 3 bases respectively, with 18 bases between them. CDR3 nucleotides: TGTGCCAGCAGTTTATATTACCAGGACAGAGTTTACACTGAAGCTTTCTTT. Translating it yields CASSLYYQDRVYTEAFF.

The rearrangement links TRBV28 to TRBJ2-1; possible D gene TRBD2, 5 bases. Germline V gives CDR1 MDHEN, CDR2 SYDVKM. Trimming took off 4 bases at V and 6 bases at J, with 13 bases between the two ends. CDR3 length equals 14 residues. CDR3 in DNA: TGTGCCAGCAGTTCCGGGATAAGGCCCAATGAGCAGTTCTTC. It codes for CASSSGIRPNEQFF.

The J gene is TRBJ2-3, the V gene TRBV14, with 8 positions matching TRBD1. J was trimmed by 3 bases and V by 0 bases; bases with no gene match: 8. Germline V CDR1 and CDR2: SGHDN, FVKESK. The CDR3 consists of 17 residues. CDR3 in DNA: TGTGCCAGCAGCCAAGATCGACAGGGGTGGAGAACAGATACGCAGTATTTT. As protein: CASSQDRQGWRTDTQYF.

The chain couples TRBV2 to TRBJ2-5; tentatively, D is TRBD2 (7 bases). Germline-derived CDR1 and CDR2 are SNHLY and FYNNEI. V lost 6 bases, J lost 4 bases, and 15 bases lay in between. This CDR3 has 14 amino acids. This chain's CDR3 is CASRPGGSPETQYF. For the CDR3, the DNA is TGTGCCAGCAGGCCGGGGGGCAGCCCAGAGACCCAGTACTTC.

The V call is TRBV10-3, the J call TRBJ2-1, with 13 bases lining up with TRBD2. CDR3 length: 16 residues. Germline V CDR1 and CDR2: ENHRY, SYGVKD. Trimming removed 11 bases from V and 9 bases from J; junction bases left unmatched: 16. The CDR3 spells CASKGREGTSGTEQFF. DNA of the CDR3: TGTGCCTCTAAGGGCAGGGAAGGGACTAGCGGGACTGAGCAGTTCTTC.

The chain recombines TRBV28 with TRBJ2-7; 8 positions agree with TRBD1. The CDR3 is 17 amino acids. The V and J ends lost 4 bases and 0 bases, in that order; junction bases with no gene match: 11. Germline V gene sequence: CDR1 MDHEN, CDR2 SYDVKM. In DNA, the CDR3 is TGTGCCAGCAGTTACACACTGGGACAGGCATTCTCCTACGAGCAGTACTTC. Protein: CASSYTLGQAFSYEQYF.